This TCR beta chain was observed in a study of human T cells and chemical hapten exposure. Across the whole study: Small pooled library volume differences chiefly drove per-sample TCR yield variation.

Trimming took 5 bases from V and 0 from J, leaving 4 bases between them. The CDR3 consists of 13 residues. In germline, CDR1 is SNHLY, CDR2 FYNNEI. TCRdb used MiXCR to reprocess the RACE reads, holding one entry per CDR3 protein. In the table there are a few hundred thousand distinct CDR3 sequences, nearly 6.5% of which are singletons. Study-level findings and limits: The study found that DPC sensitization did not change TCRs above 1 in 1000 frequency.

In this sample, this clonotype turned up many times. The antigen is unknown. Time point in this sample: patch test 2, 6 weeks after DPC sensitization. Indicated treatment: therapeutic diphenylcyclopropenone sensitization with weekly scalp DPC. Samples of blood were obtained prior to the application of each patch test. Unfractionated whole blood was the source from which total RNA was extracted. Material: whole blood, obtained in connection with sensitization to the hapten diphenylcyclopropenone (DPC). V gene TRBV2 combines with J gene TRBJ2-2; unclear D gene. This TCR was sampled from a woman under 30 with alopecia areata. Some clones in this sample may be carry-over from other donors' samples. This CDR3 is CASSPTNTGELFF. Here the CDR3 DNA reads TGTGCCAGCAGTCCCACGAACACCGGGGAGCTGTTTTTT.